This entry lists 19 T cell receptor beta chains sequenced from one sample in a study of cytomegalovirus exposure and HLA in healthy donors (dated by TCRdb to 2016 to 2017). Library preparation employed the immunoSEQ multiplex PCR assay. For the multiplex PCR, a mixture combining 60 forward primers for TCR Vbeta segments and 13 reverse primers for TCR Jbeta segments was used. Not all clones reach the TCRdb copy of this immuneACCESS table, which keeps in-frame sequences only. Checked studies attribute under half of the gap to unresolved V genes and leave the rest unexplained. Present in this sample are about 170,000 clones, approximately 79% of which were seen just once. 0.98% of the sample is held by the ten biggest clonotypes. The sample consisted of PBMCs. The receptors were gathered from a woman between 45 and 60 years old in good health and CMV-seropositive.

The chain joins TRBV6-5 to TRBJ2-1; TRBD2 aligns across 7 bases. J was trimmed by 7 bases and V by 4 bases; bases with no gene match: 7. The CDR3 loop spans 14 amino acids. Germline V gives CDR1 MNHEY, CDR2 SVGAGI. This chain's CDR3 is CASSLGGPGNEQFF. CDR3 coding DNA: TGTGCCAGCAGTTTGGGAGGGCCGGGGAATGAGCAGTTCTTC.

J is TRBJ2-3 and V is TRBV18, with 13 bases that match TRBD2. J was trimmed by 4 bases and V by 4 bases; bases with no gene match: 8. Germline values: CDR1 KGHSH, CDR2 LQKENI. The CDR3 covers 17 residues. The CDR3 DNA follows: TGTGCCAGCTCACGAGGACTAGCGGGAGAAGGGGCAGATACGCAGTATTTT. Protein product: CASSRGLAGEGADTQYF.

The V and J genes are TRBV10-3 and TRBJ2-3, with 9 bases that match TRBD2. J gave up 2 bases and V 5 bases, and 5 bases lay outside the gene matches. The CDR3 loop spans 15 amino acids. Germline V gene lookup returns CDR1 ENHRY and CDR2 SYGVKD. This CDR3 reads CAISLAGEVTDTQYF. The DNA of the CDR3 is TGTGCCATCAGTTTAGCGGGAGAGGTCACAGATACGCAGTATTTT.

The rearrangement joins TRBV19 to TRBJ1-1; 10 bases line up with TRBD1. The CDR3 is made up of 14 amino acids. The V gene end was trimmed by 10 bases and the J gene end by 1 base; junction bases not matched to a gene: 6. Germline CDR1 and CDR2: LNHDA and SQIVND (reference sequence). The CDR3 is CATLDRGRNTEAFF. The CDR3 DNA is TGTGCCACCCTGGACAGGGGGAGGAACACTGAAGCTTTCTTT. The full variable domain, in which reference TRBV19 and TRBJ1-1 provide the parts outside the CDR3, is DGGITQSPKYLFRKEGQNVTLSCEQNLNHDAMYWYRQDPGQGLRLIYYSQIVNDFQKGDIAEGYSVSREKKESFPLTVTSAQKNPTAFYLCATLDRGRNTEAFFGQGTRLTVV.

The genes are TRBV2 and TRBJ1-2; 8 nucleotides line up with TRBD1. CDR1 SNHLY and CDR2 FYNNEI come from the germline V gene. The CDR3 spans 14 residues. The trim removed 5 bases at V and 6 bases at J, leaving 8 bases unmatched. In DNA, the CDR3 is TGTGCCAGCAGTCAAAGCGGACAGGGAGATGGCTACACCTTC. This translates into CASSQSGQGDGYTF.

The chain is built from TRBV6-5 and TRBJ1-3; 9 nucleotides line up with TRBD1. The V gene end was trimmed by 5 bases and the J gene end by 3 bases; junction bases not matched to a gene: 2. Per germline, CDR1 MNHEY and CDR2 SVGAGI. This CDR3 comprises 14 residues. CDR3 sequence reads: CASSPDRGGNTIYF. In DNA form, the CDR3 reads TGTGCCAGCAGTCCGGACAGGGGTGGAAACACCATATATTTT.

This chain connects TRBV29-1 to TRBJ2-3; D not certain. CDR3 length: 12 residues. Germline-derived CDR1 and CDR2 are SQVTM and ANQGSEA. Trimming pared 5 bases from V and 2 bases from J, leaving 8 bases between. CDR3 sequence reads: CSVISTTDTQYF. The CDR3 DNA reads TGCAGCGTTATCTCTACCACAGATACGCAGTATTTT.

This chain joins TRBV7-2 and TRBJ2-1; D possibly corresponds to TRBD2 (5 bases). With 4 bases removed from V and 4 bases from J, the gap between germline ends came to 11 bases. Germline V CDR1 and CDR2: SGHTA, FQGNSA. The length of the CDR3 is 14 residues. The CDR3 here is CASSSVSGYNEQFF. The CDR3 bases are TGTGCCAGCAGCTCCGTGAGCGGATACAATGAGCAGTTCTTC.

The chain has TRBV5-8 and TRBJ2-7; tentative D call: TRBD1 (6 bases). The V gene lost 1 base and the J gene lost 2 bases, with 7 bases spanning the gap. This CDR3 is 13 amino acids long. Germline CDR1 is SGHTS and CDR2 is YDEGEE. The chain's CDR3 is CASSLTGTYEQYF. CDR3 sequence (DNA): TGTGCCAGCAGCTTGACAGGGACCTACGAGCAGTACTTC.

The chain couples TRBV27 to TRBJ2-1; 7 bases are shared with TRBD2. Germline CDR1 and CDR2: MNHEY and SMNVEV (reference sequence). Trimming cost V 5 bases and J 5 bases; bases outside gene matches: 6. CDR3 size: 14 residues. In DNA form, the CDR3 reads TGTGCCAGCAGTAAGGGACTAACAGACAATGAGCAGTTCTTC. Translating gives CASSKGLTDNEQFF.

The J gene is TRBJ2-7, the V gene TRBV19; no clear D. The CDR3 is 13 residues long. CDR1 is LNHDA and CDR2 is SQIVND in the germline V gene (reference sequence). Trimming removed 3 bases at V and 3 bases at J, with 9 bases between. The CDR3 DNA follows: TGTGCCAGTAGTATTTCGGTGGTCTACGAGCAGTACTTC. Translation: CASSISVVYEQYF. Based on the CDR3 plus reference TRBV19 and TRBJ2-7, the full variable domain is DGGITQSPKYLFRKEGQNVTLSCEQNLNHDAMYWYRQDPGQGLRLIYYSQIVNDFQKGDIAEGYSVSREKKESFPLTVTSAQKNPTAFYLCASSISVVYEQYFGPGTRLTVT.

The J gene is TRBJ1-3, the V gene TRBV28, with a possible D match to TRBD1 (6 bases). The CDR3 sequence is 15 residues long. Germline V gene sequence: CDR1 MDHEN, CDR2 SYDVKM. Between the trimmed V and J ends, which lost 5 bases and 4 bases, there was a span of 15 bases. The CDR3 reads CASSLDPGAGNTIYF. The CDR3 region has the DNA TGTGCCAGCAGTCTAGACCCAGGGGCCGGAAACACCATATATTTT.

The chain links TRBV6-6 to TRBJ1-1, with 9 positions matching TRBD1. CDR3 length: 14 residues. Germline lookup yields CDR1 MNHNY and CDR2 SVGAGI (reference sequence). Losses at the gene ends were 5 bases for V and 0 bases for J; bases not matched to a gene: 1. The CDR3 protein is CASSGTGLNTEAFF. The CDR3 DNA is TGTGCCAGCAGTGGGACAGGGCTGAACACTGAAGCTTTCTTT.

The rearrangement links TRBV30 to TRBJ1-3; tentatively, D is TRBD1 (5 bases). Per the germline V gene, CDR1 is GTSNPN and CDR2 is SVGIG (reference sequence). The CDR3 is 13 amino acids. Deletions cut 3 bases from V and 1 base from J, with 7 bases between. CDR3 amino acids: CAWRTDSGNTIYF. The CDR3 DNA reads as TGTGCCTGGAGGACAGATTCTGGAAACACCATATATTTT.

The gene calls are TRBV2 and TRBJ2-3; TRBD2 aligns across 12 bases. This CDR3 contains 19 residues. The V gene end was trimmed by 0 bases and the J gene end by 0 bases; junction bases not matched to a gene: 7. Germline-derived CDR1 and CDR2 are SNHLY and FYNNEI. The chain's CDR3 is CASSEAAGLAGSSTDTQYF. The DNA for the CDR3 is TGTGCCAGCAGTGAAGCGGCGGGACTAGCGGGCTCTAGCACAGATACGCAGTATTTT. The full variable domain, with the rest looked up from reference TRBV2 and TRBJ2-3, is EPEVTQTPSHQVTQMGQEVILRCVPISNHLYFYWYRQILGQKVEFLVSFYNNEISEKSEIFDDQFSVERPDGSNFTLKIRSTKLEDSAMYFCASSEAAGLAGSSTDTQYFGPGTRLTVL.

V usage is TRBV28 and J usage is TRBJ2-7, with unresolved D. CDR1 is MDHEN, CDR2 SYDVKM, per germline. CDR3 length equals 13 residues. V was shortened by 2 bases and J by 3 bases, with 8 bases between the two germline ends. Written as DNA, the CDR3 is TGTGCCAGCAGTTTACTGGCTCTCTACGAGCAGTACTTC. It yields the protein CASSLLALYEQYF.

This clone was detected once. The chain is built from TRBV6-6 and TRBJ1-2; D remains unclear. V was cut by 6 bases and J by 4 bases, with 15 bases left in between. CDR3 size: 14 residues. Per germline, CDR1 MNHNY and CDR2 SVGAGI (reference sequence). DNA of the CDR3: TGTGCCAGCAGCCTCGACCGGGGTGGCTATGGCTACACCTTC. This translates into CASSLDRGGYGYTF.

The chain's CDR3 is CASSFSGGPYEQYF. In DNA form, the CDR3 reads TGTGCCAGCAGTTTTAGCGGGGGACCCTACGAGCAGTACTTC. The chain carries TRBV28 and TRBJ2-7; 9 bases are shared with TRBD2. From germline, CDR1 is MDHEN and CDR2 SYDVKM. There are 14 residues in the CDR3. V trimming: 3 bases; J trimming: 2 bases; junction bases outside the gene matches: 2.

V and J are TRBV19 and TRBJ2-5; D remains unclear. The germline V gene encodes CDR1 LNHDA and CDR2 SQIVND (reference sequence). The CDR3 sequence is 11 residues long. Trimming cost V 4 bases and J 5 bases, with 5 bases left between them. For the CDR3, the DNA is TGTGCCAGTAGTACCGGGGAGACCCAGTACTTC. It specifies CASSTGETQYF.